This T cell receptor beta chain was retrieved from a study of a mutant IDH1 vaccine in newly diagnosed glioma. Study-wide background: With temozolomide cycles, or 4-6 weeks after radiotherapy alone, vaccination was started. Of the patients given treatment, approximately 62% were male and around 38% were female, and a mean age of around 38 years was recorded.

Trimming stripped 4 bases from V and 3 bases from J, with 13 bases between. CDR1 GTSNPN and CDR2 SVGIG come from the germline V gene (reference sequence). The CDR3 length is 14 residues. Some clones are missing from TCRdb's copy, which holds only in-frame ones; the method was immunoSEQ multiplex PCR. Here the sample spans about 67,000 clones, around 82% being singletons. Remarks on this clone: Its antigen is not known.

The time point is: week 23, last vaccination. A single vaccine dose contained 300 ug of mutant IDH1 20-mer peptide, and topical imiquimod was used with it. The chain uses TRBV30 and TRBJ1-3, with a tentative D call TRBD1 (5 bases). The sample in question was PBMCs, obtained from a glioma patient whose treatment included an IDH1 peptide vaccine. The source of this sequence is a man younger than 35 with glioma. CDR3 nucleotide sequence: TGTGCCTGGAACGCGGGGCACTTTGGAAACACCATATATTTT. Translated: CAWNAGHFGNTIYF.